The TCR beta chain under discussion was sequenced for a study of cytomegalovirus exposure and HLA in healthy donors. Study-level background: Previous work identified roughly 120 million unique TCR beta sequences from roughly 180 million T cells. Study observations and caveats: Later analysis reportedly placed an Asian-associated ancestry cluster below the approximately 680-donor mean in N-insertions. In a later analysis, HLA-associated TCR beta chains were more clonally expanded than equally common others. Another analysis was done later, and it associated approximately 18,000 TCR beta sequences with HLA alleles at 0.05 false discovery rate.

Comment on this clone: As yet, its antigen is unknown.

CDR1 LNHDA and CDR2 SQIVND come from the germline V gene (reference sequence). The CDR3 has 14 residues. Trimming took off 5 bases at V and 0 bases at J, with 7 bases between the two ends. The primer mix had 60 Vbeta and 13 Jbeta primers. Libraries were prepared by immunoSEQ multiplex PCR; TCRdb keeps only in-frame clonotypes and omits some of them. The table includes under 150,000 clones, around 80% detected once. This receptor was obtained from a male donor in good health and CMV-seronegative. The rearrangement links TRBV19 to TRBJ2-2; no clear D gene. The source material was PBMCs. CDR3 sequence (DNA): TGTGCCAGTAGTTTTGGGCCGAACACCGGGGAGCTGTTTTTT. Its protein is CASSFGPNTGELFF.